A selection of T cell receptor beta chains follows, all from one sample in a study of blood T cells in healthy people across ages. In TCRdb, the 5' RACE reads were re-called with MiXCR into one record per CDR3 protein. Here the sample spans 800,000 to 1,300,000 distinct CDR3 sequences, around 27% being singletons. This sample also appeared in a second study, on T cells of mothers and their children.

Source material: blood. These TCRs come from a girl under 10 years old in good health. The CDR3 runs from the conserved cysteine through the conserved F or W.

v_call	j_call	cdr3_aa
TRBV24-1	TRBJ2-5	CATSDLQMDRQETQYF
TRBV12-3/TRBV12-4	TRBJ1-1	CATGRGYTEAFF
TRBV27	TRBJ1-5	CASGGQGSNQPQHF
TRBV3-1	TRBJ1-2	CASSQVGSGDRSFNYGYTF
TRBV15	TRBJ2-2	CATSRDPVTGELFF
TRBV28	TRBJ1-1	CASTRGGTGNTEAFF
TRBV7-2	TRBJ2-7	CASSFGGQGSSYEQYF
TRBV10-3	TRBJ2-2	CAISESGPTGDTGELFF
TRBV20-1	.	CSARFLNEQFF
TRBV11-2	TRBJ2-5	CASTGTAQETQYF
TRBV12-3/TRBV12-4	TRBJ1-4	CASSREREKLFF
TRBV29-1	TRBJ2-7	CSVTSASSYEQYF
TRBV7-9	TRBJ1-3	CASSQTGNGNTIYF
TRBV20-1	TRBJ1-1	CSATPYGLGNTEAFF
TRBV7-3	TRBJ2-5	CASSFPQREGEETQYF
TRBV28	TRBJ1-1	CASSLRDRRMMEAFF
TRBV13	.	CASSLRDTAYNEQFF
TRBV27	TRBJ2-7	CASNPTAASYEQYF
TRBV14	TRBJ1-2	CASSPHSHGYTF
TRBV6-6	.	CASTLTPGQNHEQYF
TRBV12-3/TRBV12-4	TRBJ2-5	CASRTTDSGVIQETQYF
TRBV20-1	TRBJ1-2	CSGSQLQETANYGYTF
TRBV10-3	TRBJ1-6	CAIRDTSNSPLHF
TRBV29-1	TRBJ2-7	CSVSDRVYEQYF
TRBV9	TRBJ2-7	CASSPGSRLTGTPYEQYF
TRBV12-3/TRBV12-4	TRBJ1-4	CASSLSGNEKLFF
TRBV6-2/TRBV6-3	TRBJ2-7	CASSKDSYSYEQYF
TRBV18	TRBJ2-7	CASSPSFWQGTYEQYF
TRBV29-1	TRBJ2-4	CSVFLRDFDTNIQYF
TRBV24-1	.	CATSDIWTSGDRRDEQFF
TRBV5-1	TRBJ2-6	CARTPTQGSGISGANVLTF
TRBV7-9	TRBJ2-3	CASSSANRGYTQYF
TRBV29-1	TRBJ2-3	CSVTGFGPDTQYF
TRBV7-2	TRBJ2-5	CASSFGRRTVQETQYF
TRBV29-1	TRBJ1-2	CSVLLPRDYGYTF
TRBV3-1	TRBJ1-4	CASSQPGHFIF
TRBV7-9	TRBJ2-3	CASIHQSQRDRESTDTQYF
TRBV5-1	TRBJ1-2	CASSWASGDYGYTF
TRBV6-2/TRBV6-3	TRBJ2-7	CASSYVNYEQYF
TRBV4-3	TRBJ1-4	CASSQGTALNEKLFF
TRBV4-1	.	CASREIGTSVQETQYF
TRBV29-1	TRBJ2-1	CSVEVAGGDEQFF
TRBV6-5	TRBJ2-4	CASRDGTGNYGIQYF
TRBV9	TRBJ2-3	CASSVARSTDTQYF
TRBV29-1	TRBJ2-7	CTTVTAPYEQYF
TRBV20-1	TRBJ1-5	CSAQGGDQPRHF
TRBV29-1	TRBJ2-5	CSVDERGVQETQYF
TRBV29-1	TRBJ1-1	CSDDPGQGRGTEAFF
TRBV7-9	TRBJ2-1	CASSLAGGKDEFF
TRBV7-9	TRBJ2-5	CASSFLKSSEQETQYF
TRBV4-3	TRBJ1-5	CASSLTPRGNQPQHF
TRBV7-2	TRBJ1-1	CASSSPSVRVTEAFF